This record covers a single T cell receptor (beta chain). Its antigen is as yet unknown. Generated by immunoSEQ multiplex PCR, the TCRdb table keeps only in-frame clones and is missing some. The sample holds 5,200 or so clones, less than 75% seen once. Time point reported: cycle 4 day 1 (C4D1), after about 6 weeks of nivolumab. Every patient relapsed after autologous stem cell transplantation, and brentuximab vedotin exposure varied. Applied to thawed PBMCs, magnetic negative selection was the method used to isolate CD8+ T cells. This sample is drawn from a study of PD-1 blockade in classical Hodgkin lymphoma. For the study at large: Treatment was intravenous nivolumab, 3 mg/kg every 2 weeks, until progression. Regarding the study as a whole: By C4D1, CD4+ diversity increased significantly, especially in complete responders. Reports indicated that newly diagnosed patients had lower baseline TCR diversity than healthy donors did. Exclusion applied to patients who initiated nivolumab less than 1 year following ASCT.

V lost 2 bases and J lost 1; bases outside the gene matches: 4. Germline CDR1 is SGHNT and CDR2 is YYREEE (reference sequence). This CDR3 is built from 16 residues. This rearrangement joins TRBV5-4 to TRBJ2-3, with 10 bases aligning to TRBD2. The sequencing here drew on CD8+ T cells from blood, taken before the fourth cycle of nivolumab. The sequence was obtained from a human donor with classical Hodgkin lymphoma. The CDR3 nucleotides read TGTGCCAGCAGCTTCACAGGACTAGCGGGCACAGATACGCAGTATTTT. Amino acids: CASSFTGLAGTDTQYF.